Detailed here is one TCR beta chain. These data belong to a study of shared clonotypes between healthy human individuals. Data came from immunoSEQ multiplex PCR; TCRdb stores just in-frame clones and leaves some out. The data contain about 1 million clones, about three quarters of them seen just once; the ten biggest clones take up roughly 1.4%. The CDR3 has 17 amino acids. The V and J ends lost 3 bases and 3 bases, in that order; junction bases with no gene match: 8. In germline, CDR1 is MNHEY, CDR2 SMNVEV (reference sequence). The receptor was isolated from a young man in good health. The chain recombines TRBV27 with TRBJ2-3, with 11 nucleotides matching TRBD1. The specimen was memory CD4+ T cells sorted from blood. The subset here: CD45RA-negative fraction. As DNA, the CDR3 is TGTGCCAGCAGTTTGTTTTGGGACAGGGGGGGAACAGATACGCAGTATTTT. This gives the protein CASSLFWDRGGTDTQYF.